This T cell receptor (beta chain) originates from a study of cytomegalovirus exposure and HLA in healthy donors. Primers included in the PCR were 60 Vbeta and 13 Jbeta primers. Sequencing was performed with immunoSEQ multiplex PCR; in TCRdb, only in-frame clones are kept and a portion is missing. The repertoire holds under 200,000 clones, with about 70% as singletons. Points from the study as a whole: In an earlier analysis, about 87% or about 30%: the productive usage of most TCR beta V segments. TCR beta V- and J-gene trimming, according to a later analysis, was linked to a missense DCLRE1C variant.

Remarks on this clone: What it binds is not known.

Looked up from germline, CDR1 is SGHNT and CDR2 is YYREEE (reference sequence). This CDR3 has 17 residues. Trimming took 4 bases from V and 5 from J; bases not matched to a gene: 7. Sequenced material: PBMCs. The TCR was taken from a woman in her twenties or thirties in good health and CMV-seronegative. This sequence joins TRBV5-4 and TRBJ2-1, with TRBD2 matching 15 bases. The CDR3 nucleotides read TGTGCCAGCAGCGAGGGGACTAGCGGGAGGATAAACAATGAGCAGTTCTTC. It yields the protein CASSEGTSGRINNEQFF.